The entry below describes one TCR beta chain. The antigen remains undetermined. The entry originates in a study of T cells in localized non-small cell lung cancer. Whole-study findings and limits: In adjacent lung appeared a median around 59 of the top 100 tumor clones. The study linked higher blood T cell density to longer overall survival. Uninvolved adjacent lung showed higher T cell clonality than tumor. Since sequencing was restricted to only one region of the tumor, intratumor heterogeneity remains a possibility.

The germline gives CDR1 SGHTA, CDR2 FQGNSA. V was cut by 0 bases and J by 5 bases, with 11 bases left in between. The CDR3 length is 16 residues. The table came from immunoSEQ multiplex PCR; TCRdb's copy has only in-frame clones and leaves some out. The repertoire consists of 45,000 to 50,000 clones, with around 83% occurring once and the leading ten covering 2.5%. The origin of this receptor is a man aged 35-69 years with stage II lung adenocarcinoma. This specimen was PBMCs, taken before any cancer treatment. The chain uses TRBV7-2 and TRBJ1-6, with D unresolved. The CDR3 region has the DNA TGTGCCAGCAGCTTAGCCATTATGACAAATAATTCACCCCTCCACTTT. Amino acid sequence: CASSLAIMTNNSPLHF.